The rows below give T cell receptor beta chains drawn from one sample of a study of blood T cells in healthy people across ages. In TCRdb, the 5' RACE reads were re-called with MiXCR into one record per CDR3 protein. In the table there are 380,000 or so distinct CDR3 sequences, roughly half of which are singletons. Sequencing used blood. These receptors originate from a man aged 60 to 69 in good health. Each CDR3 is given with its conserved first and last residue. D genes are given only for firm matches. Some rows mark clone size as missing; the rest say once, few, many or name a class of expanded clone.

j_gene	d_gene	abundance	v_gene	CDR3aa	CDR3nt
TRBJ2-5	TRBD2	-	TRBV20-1	CSATNEIAGETQYF	TGCAGTGCTACGAACGAAATAGCGGGAGAGACCCAGTACTTC
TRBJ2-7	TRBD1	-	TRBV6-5	CASSMDRGHTYEQYF	TGTGCCAGCAGCATGGACAGGGGCCACACCTACGAGCAGTACTTC
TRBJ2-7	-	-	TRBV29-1	CSVARLFYEQYF	TGCAGCGTTGCGAGACTATTTTACGAGCAGTACTTC
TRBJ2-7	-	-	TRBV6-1	CASSDGTGFGEQYF	TGTGCCAGCAGTGATGGAACAGGTTTCGGCGAGCAGTACTTC
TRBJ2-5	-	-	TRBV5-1	CASSRGIPVQETQYF	TGCGCCAGCAGCCGGGGAATCCCGGTTCAAGAGACCCAGTACTTC
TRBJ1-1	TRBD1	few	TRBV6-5	CASSRDRGRTEAFF	TGTGCCAGCAGTCGCGACAGGGGGAGGACTGAAGCTTTCTTT
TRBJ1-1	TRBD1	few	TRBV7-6	CASSITGGDTEAFF	TGTGCCAGCAGCATCACAGGGGGGGACACTGAAGCTTTCTTT
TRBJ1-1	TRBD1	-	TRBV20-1	CSASHRGPNTEAFF	TGCAGTGCTAGCCACAGGGGGCCGAACACTGAAGCTTTCTTT
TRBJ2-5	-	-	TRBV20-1	CSATPGPVTETQYF	TGCAGTGCCACACCGGGACCAGTCACAGAGACCCAGTACTTC
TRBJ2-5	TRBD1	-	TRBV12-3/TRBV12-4	CASSRTGLPHNEQYF	TGTGCCAGCAGTCGGACAGGGCTTCCCCACAATGAGCAGTACTTC
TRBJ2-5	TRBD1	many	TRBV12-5	CASGIDRGRRETQYF	TGTGCTAGTGGAATCGACAGGGGACGCAGAGAGACCCAGTACTTC
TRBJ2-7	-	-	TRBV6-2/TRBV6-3	CASSYLKDSVDEQYF	TGTGCCAGCAGTTACCTAAAGGACAGTGTTGACGAGCAGTACTTC
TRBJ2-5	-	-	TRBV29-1	CSSLRGGTQYF	TGCAGCTCACTCCGGGGAGGTACCCAGTACTTC
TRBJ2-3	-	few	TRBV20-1	CSARDGASVNTQYF	TGCAGTGCTAGAGATGGGGCTAGCGTGAATACGCAGTATTTT
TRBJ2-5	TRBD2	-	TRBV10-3	CATQAGGYQETQYF	TGTGCCACCCAAGCGGGGGGGTACCAAGAGACCCAGTACTTC
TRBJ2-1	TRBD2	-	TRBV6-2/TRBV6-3	CASTGTSRSYNEQFF	TGTGCCAGCACCGGGACTAGCCGGTCCTACAATGAGCAGTTCTTC
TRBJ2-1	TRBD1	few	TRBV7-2	CASSRGTGVHPSSNEQFF	TGTGCCAGCAGCCGAGGAACAGGGGTCCATCCCTCCTCCAATGAGCAGTTCTTC
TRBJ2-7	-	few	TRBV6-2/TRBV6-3	CASNPGYSSYEQYF	TGTGCCAGCAACCCGGGCTATTCCTCCTACGAGCAGTACTTC
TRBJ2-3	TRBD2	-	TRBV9	CASSSPGLGGTDTQYF	TGTGCCAGCAGCTCACCGGGACTAGGGGGTACAGATACGCAGTATTTT
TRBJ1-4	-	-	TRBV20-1	CSARAFSGRGTNEKLFF	TGCAGTGCTAGAGCGTTTAGTGGGAGGGGAACTAATGAAAAACTGTTTTTT
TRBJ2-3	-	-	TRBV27	CASSGRKSTDTQYF	TGTGCCAGCAGCGGACGGAAAAGCACAGATACGCAGTATTTT
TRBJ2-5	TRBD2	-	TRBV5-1	CASSGGLFSLETQYF	TGCGCCAGCAGCGGGGGACTATTTTCCTTGGAGACCCAGTACTTC
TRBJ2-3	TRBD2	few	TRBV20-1	CSKTSGSYTQYF	TGCAGCAAGACTAGCGGGAGTTATACGCAGTATTTT
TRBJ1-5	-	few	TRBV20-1	CSASRGNQPQHF	TGCAGTGCTAGTCGGGGGAATCAGCCCCAGCATTTT
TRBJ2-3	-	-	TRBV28	CASSFLDSGATDTQYF	TGTGCCAGCAGTTTCTTGGATAGCGGAGCCACAGATACGCAGTATTTT
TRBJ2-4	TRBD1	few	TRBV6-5	CASKAPGGKNIQYF	TGTGCCAGCAAGGCCCCAGGGGGCAAAAACATTCAGTACTTC
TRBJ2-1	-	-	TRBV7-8	CASSLGIMGEWNNEQFF	TGTGCCAGCAGCTTAGGTATAATGGGGGAGTGGAACAATGAGCAGTTCTTC
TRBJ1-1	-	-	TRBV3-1	CASSPSRVNTEAFF	TGTGCCAGCAGCCCCTCCAGGGTGAACACTGAAGCTTTCTTT
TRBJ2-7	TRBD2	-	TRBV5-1	CASSASSGSLGGEQYF	TGCGCCAGCAGCGCATCCAGCGGGAGTCTCGGGGGAGAGCAGTACTTC
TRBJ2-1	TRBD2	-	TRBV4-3	CASSQHREGRLQFF	TGCGCCAGCAGTCAACACCGGGAGGGCCGACTGCAGTTCTTC